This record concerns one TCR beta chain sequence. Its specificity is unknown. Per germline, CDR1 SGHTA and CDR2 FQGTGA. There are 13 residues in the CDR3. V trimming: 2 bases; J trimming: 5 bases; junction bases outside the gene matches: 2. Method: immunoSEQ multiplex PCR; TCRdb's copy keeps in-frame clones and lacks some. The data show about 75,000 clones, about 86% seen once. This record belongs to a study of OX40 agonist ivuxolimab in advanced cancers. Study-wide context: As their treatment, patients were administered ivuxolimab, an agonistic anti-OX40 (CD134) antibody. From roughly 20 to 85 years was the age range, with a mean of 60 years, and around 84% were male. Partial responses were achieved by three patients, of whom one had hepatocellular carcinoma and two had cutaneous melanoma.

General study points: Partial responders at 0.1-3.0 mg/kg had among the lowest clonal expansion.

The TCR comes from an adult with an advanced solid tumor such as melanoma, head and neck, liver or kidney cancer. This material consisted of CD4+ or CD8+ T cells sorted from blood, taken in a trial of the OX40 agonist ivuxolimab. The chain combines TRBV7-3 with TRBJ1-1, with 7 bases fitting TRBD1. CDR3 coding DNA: TGTGCCAGCAGCTTATCGACAGGGACTGAAGCTTTCTTT. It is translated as CASSLSTGTEAFF. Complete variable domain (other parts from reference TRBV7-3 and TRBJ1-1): GAGVSQTPSNKVTEKGKYVELRCDPISGHTALYWYRQSLGQGPEFLIYFQGTGAADDSGLPNDRFFAVRPEGSVSTLKIQRTERGDSAVYLCASSLSTGTEAFFGQGTRLTVV.